Included here is one T cell receptor beta chain sequence, with context. Its matching antigen is unknown. This specimen comes from a study of beta chain features in type 1 diabetes. The CDR3 runs to 16 residues. Germline V gene sequence: CDR1 SGHTA, CDR2 FQGNSA. V was pared by 5 bases and J by 2 bases, with 6 bases of the junction left unmatched. General study results and limits: Patients with type 1 diabetes showed fewer VDJ junction insertions and more deletions. Compared to healthy donors, patients appeared to have naive, central memory and Treg TCRB repertoires that were more alike. In every one of the four CD4+ subsets, TCRB CDR3s were moderately but significantly shorter in Type 1 diabetes patients.

Sequenced material consisted of expressed TCRB transcripts (all of the isolated RNA was reverse transcribed). The assay was immunoSEQ multiplex PCR, and TCRdb's table has in-frame clones only and misses some. The sample carries more than 300,000 clones, about a tenth recorded once. This chain uses TRBV7-2 with TRBJ2-3; 11 bases are shared with TRBD2. The sequence derives from a man aged 25-40 years with type 1 diabetes. Sequencing was done on a sample of central memory CD4+ T cells from blood. The CDR3 DNA reads as TGTGCCAGCAGCCGACTAGCGGGGTCTAACACAGATACGCAGTATTTT. It encodes CASSRLAGSNTDTQYF.